A selection of T cell receptor beta chains follows, all from one sample in a study of cytotoxic CD8 clonotypes in ibrutinib-treated CLL. The protocol was immunoSEQ multiplex PCR, while the TCRdb copy is restricted to in-frame clones and leaves out a portion. The repertoire holds approximately 97,000 clones, with approximately 71% as singletons. Sequencing used PBMCs, obtained after 24 months of ibrutinib treatment. Receptors were obtained from a human donor with chronic lymphocytic leukemia. The CDR3 runs from the conserved cysteine through the conserved F or W. A D gene is named only where the DNA matches it firmly. Clone size, where shown, is once, few, many, or a class for clones that have expanded.

.,TRBV7-9,.,TRBJ2-7,TGTGCCAGCAGCTTGTCCGACAGCGAGCAGTACTTC,CASSLSDSEQYF
.,TRBV19,.,TRBJ2-5,TGTGCCAGTAGTGCCCCCAGGGGACAAGAGACCCAGTACTTC,CASSAPRGQETQYF
TRBD2,TRBV18,.,TRBJ2-1,TGTGCCAGCTCACGCCTACTAGCGGGAGATAGGACGAGGGGCAATGAGCAGTTCTTC,CASSRLLAGDRTRGNEQFF
TRBD1,TRBV29-1,few,TRBJ1-2,TGCAGCGTTGTGATGACAGGGGGGAGCTATGGCTACACCTTC,CSVVMTGGSYGYTF
.,TRBV5-1,.,TRBJ1-2,TGCGCCAGCAGCTTTAGTCCATCCTATGGCTACACCTTC,CASSFSPSYGYTF
.,TRBV4-1,.,TRBJ1-1,TGCGCCAGCAGCCAAGAATTTCTCGTTCCGACAGGTCCGATGAACACTGAAGCTTTCTTT,CASSQEFLVPTGPMNTEAFF
TRBD1,TRBV5-4,.,TRBJ1-1,TGTGCCAGCAGCTGGCAGGGGGCCACTGAAGCTTTCTTT,CASSWQGATEAFF
TRBD1,TRBV5-4,.,TRBJ2-2,TGTGCCAGCAGCTTGGAGACAGGGGGATCCGGGGAGCTGTTTTTT,CASSLETGGSGELFF
.,TRBV6-1,once,TRBJ1-3,TGTGCCAGCAGTGAATTTCGGACAAAGTCCCAGTCTTCTGGAAACACCATATATTTT,CASSEFRTKSQSSGNTIYF
TRBD2,TRBV7-3,.,TRBJ2-2,TGTGCCAGCAGCCGCTCTAGCGGGCCGAACACCGGGGAGCTGTTTTTT,CASSRSSGPNTGELFF
TRBD1,TRBV5-1,.,TRBJ2-7,TGCGCCAGCAGCTTAGGACCAACAGGGGGCGCCTACGAGCAGTACTTC,CASSLGPTGGAYEQYF
.,TRBV18,.,TRBJ2-2,TGTGCCAGCTCACCACAGGCAGGCACCGGGGAGCTGTTTTTT,CASSPQAGTGELFF
.,TRBV27,.,TRBJ1-1,TGTGCCAGCACCTTTTATGGGCAGGGGTTCTTTGAAGCTTTCTTT,CASTFYGQGFFEAFF
.,TRBV11-2,.,TRBJ2-3,TGTGCCAGCAGCTCCACCTCCCTCGGACTCCCTAGAGCAGATACGCAGTATTTT,CASSSTSLGLPRADTQYF
TRBD1,TRBV6-1,.,TRBJ2-3,TGTGCCAGCGGTCGACAGGGGATGGGGCCAGATACGCAGTATTTT,CASGRQGMGPDTQYF
TRBD1,TRBV18,.,TRBJ1-1,TGTGCCAGCTCACCATACGGAACAGGGGAGGGCACTGAAGCTTTCTTT,CASSPYGTGEGTEAFF
.,TRBV2,.,TRBJ2-1,TGTGCCAGCAGTGACCGGGAGTTTTCCAATGAGCAGTTCTTC,CASSDREFSNEQFF
TRBD1,TRBV7-7,once,TRBJ2-2,TGTGCTAGCAGCCCATGGACAGGGTTTGACGGGGAGCTGTTTTTT,CASSPWTGFDGELFF
TRBD1,TRBV11-3,.,TRBJ1-1,TGTGCCAGCAGCCCACTCCAGGGGGTATTAACGAACACTGAAGCTTTCTTT,CASSPLQGVLTNTEAFF
TRBD2,TRBV2,.,TRBJ2-1,TGTGCCAGCAGTACGGGGACTACCCCGGGAAACAATGAGCAGTTCTTC,CASSTGTTPGNNEQFF
.,TRBV5-1,.,TRBJ2-5,TGCGCCAGCAGCACGGGGGGCACGGAGACCCAGTACTTC,CASSTGGTETQYF
.,TRBV28,.,TRBJ2-5,TGTGCCAGCAGTTTGTCAGGGGATATTGAGACCCAGTACTTC,CASSLSGDIETQYF
.,TRBV7-9,.,TRBJ1-2,TGTGCCAGCAGCGGGGACGGTAACTATGGCTACACCTTC,CASSGDGNYGYTF
.,TRBV7-2,.,TRBJ1-3,TGTGCCAGCAGCTTAAACCCCAGACATCGACAGGCTGGAAACACCATATATTTT,CASSLNPRHRQAGNTIYF
.,TRBV5-1,.,TRBJ2-6,TGCGCCAGCAGCTTAGGGACAACTGGGGCCAACGTCCTGACTTTC,CASSLGTTGANVLTF
.,TRBV4-2,many,TRBJ1-1,TGTGCCAGCAGCCAAAGTTGGAACACTGAAGCTTTCTTT,CASSQSWNTEAFF
.,TRBV7-9,.,TRBJ2-7,TGTGCCAGCAGCCAGAACGCCGGGACGGGGTACGAGCAGTACTTC,CASSQNAGTGYEQYF
.,TRBV6-6,.,TRBJ1-2,TGTGCCAGCAGTCCCACCCGGGTAAACTATGGCTACACCTTC,CASSPTRVNYGYTF
.,TRBV7-7,.,TRBJ1-1,TGTGCTAGCAGCTGGGACTTGAACACTGAAGCTTTCTTT,CASSWDLNTEAFF
.,TRBV9,.,TRBJ2-1,TGTGCCAGCAGCGTAGGAGGGGGTGATGAGCAGTTCTTC,CASSVGGGDEQFF
.,TRBV6-1,.,TRBJ1-2,TGTGCCAGCAGTGACCCCGGACGCTACGGGGGCTACACCTTC,CASSDPGRYGGYTF
TRBD1,TRBV28,once,TRBJ1-2,TGTGCCAGCAGTTCCGGACAGGGGACCCAAAACTATGGCTACACCTTC,CASSSGQGTQNYGYTF
.,TRBV20-1,.,TRBJ2-1,TGCAGTGCTACGGGGAAAAATGAGCAGTTCTTC,CSATGKNEQFF
TRBD1,TRBV28,.,TRBJ1-1,TGTGCCAGCAGTCTTCCACAGGGGATAACTGAAGCTTTCTTT,CASSLPQGITEAFF
TRBD2,TRBV11-2,.,TRBJ2-2,TGTGCCAGCAGCCCAGGGGGACTAGCGGGAGTAGGCACCGGGGAGCTGTTTTTT,CASSPGGLAGVGTGELFF
.,TRBV7-3,few,TRBJ1-3,TGTGCCAGCAGCTTAGGACCGTCTGGAAACACCATATATTTT,CASSLGPSGNTIYF
.,TRBV27,.,TRBJ2-3,TGTGCCAGCAGTTTATCGAAGGCTGCTGCTCCAGATACGCAGTATTTT,CASSLSKAAAPDTQYF
.,TRBV29-1,.,TRBJ2-3,TGCAGCGCTGGATCGGTAGGGGGCACAGATACGCAGTATTTT,CSAGSVGGTDTQYF
.,TRBV19,few,TRBJ1-2,TGTGCCAGTAGTATCTCTCTCGGCTACACCTTC,CASSISLGYTF
.,TRBV5-4,medium-sized,TRBJ2-1,TGTGCCAGGCCCTGTGAGCAGTTCTTC,CARPCEQFF
TRBD1,TRBV4-3,.,TRBJ2-3,TGCGCCAGCAGTCGGACAGGGGGCACAGATACGCAGTATTTT,CASSRTGGTDTQYF
.,TRBV7-9,.,TRBJ2-7,TGTGCCAGCAGCTTAGTAGGCGGGAACGACGCCTACGAGCAGTACTTC,CASSLVGGNDAYEQYF
TRBD1,TRBV11-2,.,TRBJ2-1,TGTGCCAGCAGCTTAGCCAGGGGGCTTCTTCTCAATGAGCAGTTCTTC,CASSLARGLLLNEQFF
TRBD2,TRBV9,.,TRBJ2-1,TGTGCCAGCAGCCGAATAAGCGGGAGCGGCAATGAGCAGTTCTTC,CASSRISGSGNEQFF
.,TRBV19,.,TRBJ2-3,TGTGCCAGTACCTCAACCGGATTCACAGATACGCAGTATTTT,CASTSTGFTDTQYF